The T cell receptor (beta chain) under discussion was sequenced for a study of regulatory T cells in long-lasting Graves disease. The V end was cut by 2 bases, the J end by 0 bases, with 17 bases between. Germline V gene sequence: CDR1 SGHRS, CDR2 YFSETQ. This CDR3 is built from 17 residues. iRepertoire HTBI primers and Arm-PCR of CDR3 regions built TCR beta libraries. TCRdb fed the multiplex PCR reads into MiXCR, producing one record per CDR3 protein. This table holds about 560,000 distinct CDR3 sequences, about 16% found once. Noted time point: newly diagnosed GD, antithyroid drugs for less than 3 months. Isolated PBMC RNA provided the starting material for the TCR library. The diagnosis of Graves' disease used American Thyroid Association guidelines. This clonotype was seen many times. These data are also associated with another study on T cells in Graves' hyperthyroidism and ophthalmopathy. That report adds: Ophthalmopathy and stable hyperthyroidism were told apart by a 13 V-J model.

V and J are TRBV5-1 and TRBJ1-1; D gene ambiguous. This receptor was identified in a man younger than 30 with Graves disease. The sequencing used peripheral blood mononuclear cells (PBMCs), collected at new diagnosis, from a patient treated with antithyroid drugs. CDR3 protein: CASSFFPGREMNTEAFF. The CDR3 DNA reads TGCGCCAGCAGCTTTTTCCCGGGAAGAGAAATGAACACTGAAGCTTTCTTT.